The 29 T cell receptor beta chains listed next were all sequenced from one sample in a study of spatial heterogeneity in lung cancer. TCRdb called the 5' RACE reads again in MiXCR, with one record for every CDR3 protein. The sample records around 110,000 distinct CDR3 sequences, about 12% being singletons. Time point specified: blood at routine non-recurrence follow-up after resection. Frozen PBMC, nontumor lung or tumor provided whole RNA, which was sequenced unsorted. Specimen: PBMCs, collected at follow-up. The source of these receptors is a male donor with early-stage non-small cell lung cancer.

This clonotype appeared a few times. This chain links TRBV25-1 with TRBJ1-1; TRBD1 agrees at 9 bases. The CDR3 runs to 16 residues. Germline lookup yields CDR1 MGHDK and CDR2 SYGVNS. The ends lost 3 bases at V and 4 bases at J; junction bases unmatched: 9. CDR3 residues: CASSDTGQGYFTEAFF. CDR3 in DNA: TGTGCCAGCAGTGATACGGGACAGGGCTATTTCACTGAAGCTTTCTTT.

This clonotype has only a few counts. The chain couples TRBV28 to TRBJ2-3; weak D call: TRBD2 (6 bases). V dropped 2 bases and J dropped 0 bases, with 9 bases sitting between them. Germline V CDR1 and CDR2: MDHEN, SYDVKM. The CDR3 consists of 15 residues. CDR3 sequence reads: CASSLAGSSTDTQYF. CDR3 nucleotides: TGTGCCAGCAGTTTAGCGGGGAGCAGCACAGATACGCAGTATTTT.

In its sample, this clonotype was seen a few times. For the CDR3, the DNA is TGTGCCAGTATAGGGACTAGCGGGGGGGCCTACAATGAGCAGTTCTTC. As protein: CASIGTSGGAYNEQFF. The V call is TRBV19, the J call TRBJ2-1; 16 nucleotides match TRBD2. J gave up 2 bases and V 7 bases, and 2 bases lay outside the gene matches. The CDR3 extends over 16 amino acids. From germline, CDR1 is LNHDA and CDR2 SQIVND (reference sequence).

This clonotype was recorded many times. The CDR3 carries no conserved terminal phenylalanine or tryptophan, so it likely arises from a read error. It is unclear where the CDR3 begins or ends on the DNA, so no DNA is shown, and the CDR3 is as TCRdb lists it. The chain carries TRBV28 and TRBJ2-7; the table assigns TRBD1, which was not confirmed against the DNA. CDR1 is MDHEN, CDR2 SYDVKM, per germline. The CDR3 is 12 amino acids in total, end residues counted. CDR3 sequence reads: CASSALAAGVIL.

The chain carries TRBV3-1 and TRBJ1-6; a possible D gene is TRBD1 (6 bases). Germline V gene sequence: CDR1 LGHDT, CDR2 YNNKEL (reference sequence). V shed 0 bases and J shed 9 bases, with 9 bases lying between them. The CDR3 sequence is 14 residues long. CDR3 nucleotide sequence: TGTGCCAGCAGCCAAGATATCAGGGGTTCACCCCTCCACTTT. Translation gives CASSQDIRGSPLHF.

The V gene is TRBV5-4, the J gene TRBJ2-1; D gene uncertain. This CDR3 region has 14 residues. The germline V and J ends were trimmed by 3 bases and 7 bases, with 14 bases remaining between them. Germline V gives CDR1 SGHNT, CDR2 YYREEE (reference sequence). Written as DNA, the CDR3 is TGTGCCAGCAGCTCTCGTGGTAACCCGAATGAGCAGTTCTTC. Protein sequence: CASSSRGNPNEQFF.

The genes are TRBV4-1 and TRBJ2-5; D perhaps matches TRBD1 (6 bases). Trimming pared 0 bases from V and 5 bases from J, leaving 25 bases between. CDR1 and CDR2 (germline): MGHRA, YSYEKL. CDR3 length: 19 amino acids. Written as DNA, the CDR3 is TGCGCCAGCAGCCAAGACGGGGAACCCTACAGGGATTGGTTGGAGACCCAGTACTTC. Its translation: CASSQDGEPYRDWLETQYF.

This clonotype was recorded at least ten times. The gene calls are TRBV9 and TRBJ2-7; perhaps TRBD1 as D (6 bases). The CDR3 runs 14 residues. The V end was cut by 4 bases, the J end by 2 bases, with 13 bases between. Germline CDR1 is SGDLS and CDR2 is YYNGEE. The CDR3 DNA reads as TGTGCCAGCAGCCCCTTGGGGGCCGCCTACGAGCAGTACTTC. Its protein product is CASSPLGAAYEQYF.

This clonotype was counted many times. V usage is TRBV15 and J usage is TRBJ2-1; the D gene is possibly TRBD2 (6 bases). Per germline, CDR1 LNHNV and CDR2 YYDKDF (reference sequence). The V end was cut by 3 bases, the J end by 7 bases, with 16 bases between. The CDR3 sequence is 15 residues long. CDR3 amino acids: CATSRAPGGLNEQFF. The DNA for the CDR3 is TGTGCCACCAGCAGGGCCCCCGGGGGTTTGAATGAGCAGTTCTTC.

The CDR3 region has the DNA TGTGCCAGCAGGAAAGACAGCTCCTACAATGAGCAGTTCTTC. This gives the protein CASRKDSSYNEQFF. The chain links TRBV6-6 to TRBJ2-1; a possible D gene is TRBD1 (5 bases). V was pared by 6 bases and J by 0 bases, with 9 bases between. This CDR3 has 14 amino acids. Germline CDR1 and CDR2: MNHNY and SVGAGI (reference sequence).

The chain combines TRBV29-1 with TRBJ1-2; D not resolved. The CDR3 is 12 residues long. Trimming removed 3 bases from V and 8 bases from J, with 13 bases in between. Looked up from germline, CDR1 is SQVTM and CDR2 is ANQGSEA. The CDR3 bases are TGCAGCGTTGAGGGCGGATCTGAGGGCTACACCTTC. It codes for CSVEGGSEGYTF.

V is TRBV7-9 and J is TRBJ2-7; 8 bases agree with TRBD1. With V trimmed by 5 bases and J by 1 base, 7 bases remained unmatched. Germline CDR1 and CDR2: SEHNR and FQNEAQ (reference sequence). The CDR3 totals 15 residues. Written as DNA, the CDR3 is TGTGCCAGCAGCCCTGACAGGGGAACGTCCTACGAGCAGTACTTC. It specifies CASSPDRGTSYEQYF.

There are a few counts of this clonotype. CDR3: CASSQQYRGNEQFF. CDR3 bases: TGTGCCAGCAGCCAGCAATACAGGGGGAATGAGCAGTTCTTC. The V gene is TRBV3-1, the J gene TRBJ2-1; 8 bases are a match to TRBD1. The CDR3 has 14 amino acids. CDR1 and CDR2 (germline): LGHDT, YNNKEL (reference sequence). The ends lost 3 bases at V and 7 bases at J; junction bases unmatched: 5.

The chain carries TRBV25-1 and TRBJ1-6; D gene unclear. Looked up from germline, CDR1 is MGHDK and CDR2 is SYGVNS. This CDR3 has 14 residues. V lost 1 base and J 3 bases, leaving 4 bases between the germline ends. The CDR3 sequence: CASSESGYNSPLHF. In nucleotides, the CDR3 is TGTGCCAGCAGTGAATCGGGCTATAATTCACCCCTCCACTTT.

This rearrangement joins TRBV10-3 to TRBJ1-1; D gene uncertain. The CDR3 covers 13 residues. V gave up 7 bases and J gave up 5 bases, with 14 bases separating them. Germline V gives CDR1 ENHRY, CDR2 SYGVKD. The DNA for the CDR3 is TGTGCCATCACCGATGGGGTCGAAACTGAAGCTTTCTTT. It yields the protein CAITDGVETEAFF.

The chain employs TRBV7-3 and TRBJ2-6; possibly TRBD1 or TRBD2 for D (5 bases each). The V gene lost 4 bases and the J gene lost 0 bases, with 10 bases spanning the gap. The germline CDR1 and CDR2 sequences are SGHTA and FQGTGA. CDR3 length: 16 residues. CDR3 protein: CASSWDVSSGANVLTF. CDR3 DNA: TGTGCCAGCAGCTGGGACGTTAGCTCTGGGGCCAACGTCCTGACTTTC.

This clonotype was observed a handful of times. The chain is built from TRBV12-3 or TRBV12-4 and TRBJ1-5; D gene uncertain. CDR3 length equals 14 residues. Trimming removed 6 bases from V and 6 bases from J, with 15 bases in between. The CDR3 DNA reads as TGTGCCAGCAGCGGCGCAGTGCTCGGTCAGCCCCAGCATTTT. Translation gives CASSGAVLGQPQHF.

This clonotype was recorded at least ten times. The rearrangement uses TRBV29-1 and TRBJ1-5; tentative D call: TRBD1 (5 bases). Looked up from germline, CDR1 is SQVTM and CDR2 is ANQGSEA. Trimming cost V 4 bases and J 7 bases, with 14 bases left between them. CDR3 length equals 13 residues. The CDR3 region is CSVGQSPGQPQHF. The CDR3 bases are TGCAGCGTTGGTCAAAGTCCAGGGCAGCCCCAGCATTTT.

This clonotype was counted ten times or more. The chain is built from TRBV11-1 and TRBJ2-5; D gene ambiguous. V was pared by 0 bases and J by 2 bases, with 10 bases between. This CDR3 has 15 residues. Germline assignment: CDR1 SGHAT and CDR2 FQDESV (reference sequence). The CDR3 DNA follows: TGTGCCAGCAGCTTAGCTTTGGCTAAGCAAGAGACCCAGTACTTC. Translation: CASSLALAKQETQYF.

This clonotype was detected many times. This chain connects TRBV29-1 to TRBJ2-7, with 9 bases matching TRBD1. V dropped 0 bases and J dropped 2; count of bases not matched to a gene: 5. The CDR3 contains 15 residues. Germline V gene lookup returns CDR1 SQVTM and CDR2 ANQGSEA. In DNA form, the CDR3 reads TGCAGCGTTGAAGATGAAGGGACAGGGCCCTACGAGCAGTACTTC. Protein: CSVEDEGTGPYEQYF.

Only a few counts were recorded for this clonotype. The rearrangement uses TRBV13 and TRBJ2-3, with 7 bases identical to TRBD1. This CDR3 has 14 amino acids. In germline, CDR1 is PRHDT, CDR2 FYEKMQ (reference sequence). J gave up 4 bases and V 3 bases, and 4 bases lay outside the gene matches. CDR3 nucleotides: TGTGCCAGCAGCTTTTCAGGGGGAGCAGATACGCAGTATTTT. It translates to CASSFSGGADTQYF. Complete variable domain (other parts from reference TRBV13 and TRBJ2-3): AAGVIQSPRHLIKEKRETATLKCYPIPRHDTVYWYQQGPGQDPQFLISFYEKMQSDKGSIPDRFSAQQFSDYHSELNMSSLELGDSALYFCASSFSGGADTQYFGPGTRLTVL.

The chain carries TRBV7-6 and TRBJ2-7; unclear D gene. Per germline, CDR1 SGHVS and CDR2 FNYEAQ. The CDR3 covers 14 residues. Trimming cost V 1 base and J 4 bases, with 11 bases left between them. The CDR3, as DNA: TGTGCCAGCAGCTTAGTGAGCAATGATTACGAGCAGTACTTC. Its translation: CASSLVSNDYEQYF. The full variable domain, in which reference TRBV7-6 and TRBJ2-7 provide the parts outside the CDR3, is GAGVSQSPRYKVTKRGQDVALRCDPISGHVSLYWYRQALGQGPEFLTYFNYEAQQDKSGLPNDRFSAERPEGSISTLTIQRTEQRDSAMYRCASSLVSNDYEQYFGPGTRLTVT.

This rearrangement joins TRBV5-1 to TRBJ2-5; D may be TRBD1 (5 bases). Germline V lookup: CDR1 SGHRS, CDR2 YFSETQ. V lost 4 bases and J 1 base, leaving 11 bases between the germline ends. This CDR3 spans 14 amino acids. The CDR3 sequence: CASSKQVPQETQYF. For the CDR3, the DNA is TGCGCCAGCAGCAAACAGGTCCCCCAAGAGACCCAGTACTTC. The entire variable domain, with the rest obtained from reference TRBV5-1 and TRBJ2-5, is as follows: KAGVTQTPRYLIKTRGQQVTLSCSPISGHRSVSWYQQTPGQGLQFLFEYFSETQRNKGNFPGRFSGRQFSNSRSEMNVSTLELGDSALYLCASSKQVPQETQYFGPGTRLLVL.

The chain carries TRBV27 and TRBJ1-5; the D is unclear. With 5 bases removed from V and 2 bases from J, the gap between germline ends came to 16 bases. The CDR3 is 16 residues long. From germline, CDR1 is MNHEY and CDR2 SMNVEV (reference sequence). CDR3 loop: CASSPETGVRNQPQHF. CDR3 coding DNA: TGTGCCAGCAGTCCCGAGACCGGAGTTCGCAATCAGCCCCAGCATTTT.

In this sample, this clonotype turned up many times. The rearrangement links TRBV4-3 to TRBJ2-2, with unresolved D. Between the trimmed V and J ends, which lost 1 base and 6 bases, there was a span of 6 bases. The CDR3 runs 13 residues. Looked up from germline, CDR1 is LGHNA and CDR2 is YSLEER. Here the CDR3 DNA reads TGCGCCAGCAGCCAAGTCCGGGCCGGGGAGCTGTTTTTT. This codes for CASSQVRAGELFF.

The chain recombines TRBV3-1 with TRBJ1-2; D perhaps matches TRBD1 (6 bases). The CDR3 spans 16 residues. The V gene's germline CDR1 is LGHDT and CDR2 YNNKEL (reference sequence). With 0 bases removed from V and 4 bases from J, the gap between germline ends came to 15 bases. The CDR3 sequence: CASSQDGGGAGYGYTF. CDR3 sequence (DNA): TGTGCCAGCAGCCAAGACGGCGGGGGCGCTGGCTATGGCTACACCTTC.

This clonotype has only a few counts. CDR3 loop: CASRTEPSNEQFF. CDR3 DNA: TGCGCCAGCAGGACAGAACCTAGCAATGAGCAGTTCTTC. The rearrangement links TRBV5-1 to TRBJ2-1; tentatively, D is TRBD1 (5 bases). The V and J ends lost 5 bases and 6 bases respectively, with 12 bases between them. Per germline, CDR1 SGHRS and CDR2 YFSETQ. The CDR3 loop spans 13 amino acids. Using reference TRBV5-1 and TRBJ2-1 for the parts outside the CDR3, the full variable domain is KAGVTQTPRYLIKTRGQQVTLSCSPISGHRSVSWYQQTPGQGLQFLFEYFSETQRNKGNFPGRFSGRQFSNSRSEMNVSTLELGDSALYLCASRTEPSNEQFFGPGTRLTVL.

This clonotype was seen repeatedly, ten times or more. The chain carries TRBV12-3 or TRBV12-4 and TRBJ2-1; D not certain. CDR3 length: 12 amino acids. Trimming removed 5 bases from V and 8 bases from J, with 10 bases in between. CDR3 nucleotides: TGTGCCAGCAGTCCCTTGGGGTATGAGCAGTTCTTC. Residues: CASSPLGYEQFF.

This clonotype was counted only a few times. The genes are TRBV5-1 and TRBJ2-5; 8 bases match TRBD1. The V and J ends lost 0 bases and 0 bases, in that order; junction bases with no gene match: 4. Per germline, CDR1 SGHRS and CDR2 YFSETQ. CDR3 length: 16 residues. CDR3 DNA: TGCGCCAGCAGCTTGGGTGACAGGGGTAACCAAGAGACCCAGTACTTC. This codes for CASSLGDRGNQETQYF.